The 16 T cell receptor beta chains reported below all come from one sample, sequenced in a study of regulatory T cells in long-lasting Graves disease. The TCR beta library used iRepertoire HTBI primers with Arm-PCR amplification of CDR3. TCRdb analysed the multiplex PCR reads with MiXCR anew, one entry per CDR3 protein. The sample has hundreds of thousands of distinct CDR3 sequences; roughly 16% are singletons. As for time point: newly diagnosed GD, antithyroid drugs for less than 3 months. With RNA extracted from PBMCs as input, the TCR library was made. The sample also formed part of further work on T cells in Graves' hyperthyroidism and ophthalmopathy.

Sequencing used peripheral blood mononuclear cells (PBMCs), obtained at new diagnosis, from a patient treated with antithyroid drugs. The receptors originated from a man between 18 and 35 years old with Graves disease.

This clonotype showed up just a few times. The CDR3 DNA sequence: TGCAGCGTTGAAGAACCCCCGGGGTCACCCCTCCACTTT. This translates into CSVEEPPGSPLHF. The chain is built from TRBV29-1 and TRBJ1-6, with D unresolved. In germline, CDR1 is SQVTM, CDR2 ANQGSEA. V was trimmed by 0 bases and J by 10 bases, leaving 10 bases between them. CDR3 length: 13 amino acids.

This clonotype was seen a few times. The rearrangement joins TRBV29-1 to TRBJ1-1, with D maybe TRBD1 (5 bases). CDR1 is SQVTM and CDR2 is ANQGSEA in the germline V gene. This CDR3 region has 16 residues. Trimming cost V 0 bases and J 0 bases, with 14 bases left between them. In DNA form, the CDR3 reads TGCAGCGTTGAAGAGGGCCGGGGCGCGATGAACACTGAAGCTTTCTTT. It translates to CSVEEGRGAMNTEAFF.

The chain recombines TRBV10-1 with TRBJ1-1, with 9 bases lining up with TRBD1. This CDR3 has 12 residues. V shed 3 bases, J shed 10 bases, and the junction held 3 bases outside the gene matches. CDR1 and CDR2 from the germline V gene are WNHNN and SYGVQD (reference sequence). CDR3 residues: CASSDGQGRAFF. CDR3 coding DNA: TGCGCCAGCAGTGACGGACAGGGGCGAGCTTTCTTT.

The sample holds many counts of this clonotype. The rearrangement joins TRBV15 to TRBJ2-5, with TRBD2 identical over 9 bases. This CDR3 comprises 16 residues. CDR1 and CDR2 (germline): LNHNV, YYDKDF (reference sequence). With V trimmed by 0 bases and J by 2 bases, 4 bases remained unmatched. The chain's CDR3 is CATSRELAGSQETQYF. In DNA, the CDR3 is TGTGCCACCAGCAGAGAGCTAGCGGGGAGTCAAGAGACCCAGTACTTC.

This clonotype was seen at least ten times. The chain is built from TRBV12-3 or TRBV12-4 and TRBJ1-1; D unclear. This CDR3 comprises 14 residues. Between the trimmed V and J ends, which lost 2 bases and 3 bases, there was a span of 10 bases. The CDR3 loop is CASSLTDGYTEAFF. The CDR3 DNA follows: TGTGCCAGCAGTTTAACCGACGGCTACACTGAAGCTTTCTTT.

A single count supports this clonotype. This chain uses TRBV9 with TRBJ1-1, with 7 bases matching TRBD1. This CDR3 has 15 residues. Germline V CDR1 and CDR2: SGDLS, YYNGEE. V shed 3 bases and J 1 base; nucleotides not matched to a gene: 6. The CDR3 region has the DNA TGTGCCAGCAGCGCGAGGGACAGTGCGAACACTGAAGCTTTCTTT. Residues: CASSARDSANTEAFF.

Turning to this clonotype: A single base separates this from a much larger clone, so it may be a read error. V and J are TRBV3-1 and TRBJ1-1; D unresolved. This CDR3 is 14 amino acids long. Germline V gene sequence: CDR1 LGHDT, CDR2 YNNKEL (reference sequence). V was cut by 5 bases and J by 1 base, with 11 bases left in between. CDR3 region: CASSKADSNTEAFF. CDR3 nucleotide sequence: TGTGCCAGCAGCAAAGCGGACTCGAACACTGAAGCTTTCTTT.

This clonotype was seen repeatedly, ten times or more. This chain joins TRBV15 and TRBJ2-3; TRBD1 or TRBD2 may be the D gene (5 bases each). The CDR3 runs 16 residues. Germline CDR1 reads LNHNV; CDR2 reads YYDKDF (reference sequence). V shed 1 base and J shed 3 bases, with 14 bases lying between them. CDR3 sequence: CATSRGTLPGTDTQYF. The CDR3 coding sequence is TGTGCCACCAGCAGAGGGACACTCCCGGGGACAGATACGCAGTATTTT.

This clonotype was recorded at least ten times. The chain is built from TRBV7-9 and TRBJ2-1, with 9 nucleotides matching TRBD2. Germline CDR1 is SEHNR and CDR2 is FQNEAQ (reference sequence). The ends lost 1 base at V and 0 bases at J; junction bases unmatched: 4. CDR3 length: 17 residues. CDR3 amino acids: CASSLGSGGSSYNEQFF. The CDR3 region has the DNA TGTGCCAGCAGCTTAGGTAGCGGGGGAAGCTCCTACAATGAGCAGTTCTTC. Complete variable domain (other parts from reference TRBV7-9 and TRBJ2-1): DTGVSQNPRHKITKRGQNVTFRCDPISEHNRLYWYRQTLGQGPEFLTYFQNEAQLEKSRLLSDRFSAERPKGSFSTLEIQRTEQGDSAMYLCASSLGSGGSSYNEQFFGPGTRLTVL.

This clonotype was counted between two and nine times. This CDR3 reads CSVDTTGELFF. The CDR3 region has the DNA TGCAGCGTTGACACAACCGGGGAGCTGTTTTTT. V and J are TRBV29-1 and TRBJ2-2; D gene uncertain. V lost 3 bases, J lost 5 bases, and 4 bases lay in between. Germline V gives CDR1 SQVTM, CDR2 ANQGSEA. There are 11 residues in the CDR3.

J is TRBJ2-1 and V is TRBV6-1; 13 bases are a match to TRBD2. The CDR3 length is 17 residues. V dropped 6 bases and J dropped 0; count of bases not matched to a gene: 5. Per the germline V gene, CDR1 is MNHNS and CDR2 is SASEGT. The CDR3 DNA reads TGTGCCAGCAGGGGACTAGCGGGGAGGGGCTCCTACAATGAGCAGTTCTTC. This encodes CASRGLAGRGSYNEQFF.

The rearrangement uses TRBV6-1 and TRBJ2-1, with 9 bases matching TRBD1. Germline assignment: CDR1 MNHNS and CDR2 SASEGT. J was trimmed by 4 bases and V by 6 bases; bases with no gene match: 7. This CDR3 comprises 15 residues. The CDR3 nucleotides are TGTGCCAGCAGGTTACAGGGGGCAGGGTACAATGAGCAGTTCTTC. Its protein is CASRLQGAGYNEQFF.

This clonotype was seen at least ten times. CDR3: CASSATSTFSYYEQYF. DNA of the CDR3: TGTGCCAGCAGTGCTACTAGTACCTTCAGCTACTACGAGCAGTACTTC. This chain uses TRBV28 with TRBJ2-7, with D possibly TRBD2 on 5 matching bases. The germline CDR1 and CDR2 sequences are MDHEN and SYDVKM. This CDR3 spans 16 amino acids. V dropped 5 bases and J dropped 3 bases, with 20 bases sitting between them.

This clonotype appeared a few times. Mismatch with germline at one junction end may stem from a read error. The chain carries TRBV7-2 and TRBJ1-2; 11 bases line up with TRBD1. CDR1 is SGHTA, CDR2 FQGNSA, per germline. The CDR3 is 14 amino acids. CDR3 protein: CASSFGTGGEGYTF. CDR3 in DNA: TGCGCCAGCAGCTTCGGGACAGGGGGTGAGGGCTACACCTTC.

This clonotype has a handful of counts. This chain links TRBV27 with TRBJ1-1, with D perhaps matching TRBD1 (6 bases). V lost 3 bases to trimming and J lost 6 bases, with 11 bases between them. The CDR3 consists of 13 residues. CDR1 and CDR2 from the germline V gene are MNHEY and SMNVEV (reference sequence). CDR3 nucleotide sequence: TGTGCCAGCAGTTTGGGGGGCCCCTCTGAAGCTTTCTTT. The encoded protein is CASSLGGPSEAFF.

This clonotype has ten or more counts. The CDR3 nucleotides are TGTGCCAGCAGCTTACGCAAGGGGTACGAGCAGTACTTC. It is translated as CASSLRKGYEQYF. The chain joins TRBV11-2 to TRBJ2-7; TRBD1 might be the D (5 bases). V shed 2 bases and J shed 4 bases, with 9 bases lying between them. CDR3 length equals 13 residues. Germline V gene lookup returns CDR1 SGHAT and CDR2 FQNNGV.